This TCR beta chain was observed in a study of CD8 T cells in ankylosing spondylitis. This clonotype was seen ten or more times. No antigen is known for it. Preparation of TCR beta libraries was done by quantitative 5'-RACE with molecular barcodes. TCRdb processed the 5' RACE reads anew with MiXCR; each CDR3 protein has one entry. The sample lists around 330,000 distinct CDR3 sequences, 11% occurring once. From germline, CDR1 is ENHRY and CDR2 SYGVKD. This CDR3 region has 13 residues. The V gene lost 4 bases and the J gene lost 6 bases, with 9 bases spanning the gap. Findings of the study overall: Fewer than ten highly homologous variants made up a TCR beta motif that seemed to typify ankylosing spondylitis blood.

The rearrangement uses TRBV10-3 and TRBJ1-4; D possibly corresponds to TRBD1 (5 bases). Sequencing was performed on blood, either unsorted or a sorted T cell fraction (not recorded which). The receptor was isolated from a female donor with ankylosing spondylitis or in good health (not recorded which). The CDR3, as DNA: TGTGCCATCAGTGCCCAGGGTGATGAAAAACTGTTTTTT. Protein product: CAISAQGDEKLFF.